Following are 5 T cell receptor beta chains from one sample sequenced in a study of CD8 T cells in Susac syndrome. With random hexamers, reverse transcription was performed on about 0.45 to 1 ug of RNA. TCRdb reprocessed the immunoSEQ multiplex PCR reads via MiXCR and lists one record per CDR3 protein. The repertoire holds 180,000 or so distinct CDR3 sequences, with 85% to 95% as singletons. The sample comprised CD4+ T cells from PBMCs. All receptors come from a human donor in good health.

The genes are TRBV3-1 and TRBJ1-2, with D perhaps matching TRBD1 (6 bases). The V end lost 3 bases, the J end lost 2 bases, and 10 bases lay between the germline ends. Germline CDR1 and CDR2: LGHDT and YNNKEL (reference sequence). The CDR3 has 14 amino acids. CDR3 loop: CASSQPGVNYGYTF. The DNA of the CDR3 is TGTGCCAGCAGCCAGCCAGGGGTGAACTATGGCTACACCTTC. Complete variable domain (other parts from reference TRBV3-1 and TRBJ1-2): DTAVSQTPKYLVTQMGNDKSIKCEQNLGHDTMYWYKQDSKKFLKIMFSYNNKELIINETVPNRFSPKSPDKAHLNLHINSLELGDSAVYFCASSQPGVNYGYTFGSGTRLTVV.

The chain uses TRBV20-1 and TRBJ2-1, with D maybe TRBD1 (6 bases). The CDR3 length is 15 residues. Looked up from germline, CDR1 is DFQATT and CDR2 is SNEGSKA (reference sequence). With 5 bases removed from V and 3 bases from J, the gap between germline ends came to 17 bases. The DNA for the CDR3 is TGCAGTGCTCCCCAAGGGACACTTGACTACAATGAGCAGTTCTTC. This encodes CSAPQGTLDYNEQFF.

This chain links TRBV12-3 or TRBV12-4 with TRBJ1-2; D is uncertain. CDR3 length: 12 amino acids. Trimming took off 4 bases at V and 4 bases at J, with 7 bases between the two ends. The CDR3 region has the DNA TGTGCCAGCAGTTCGAGGACCTATGGCTACACCTTC. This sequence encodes CASSSRTYGYTF.

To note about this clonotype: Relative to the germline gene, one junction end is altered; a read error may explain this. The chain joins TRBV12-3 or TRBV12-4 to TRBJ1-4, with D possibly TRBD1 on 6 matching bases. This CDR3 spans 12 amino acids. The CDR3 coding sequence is TGTGCAAGCAGGGGAACTAATGAAAAACTGTTTTTT. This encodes CASRGTNEKLFF.

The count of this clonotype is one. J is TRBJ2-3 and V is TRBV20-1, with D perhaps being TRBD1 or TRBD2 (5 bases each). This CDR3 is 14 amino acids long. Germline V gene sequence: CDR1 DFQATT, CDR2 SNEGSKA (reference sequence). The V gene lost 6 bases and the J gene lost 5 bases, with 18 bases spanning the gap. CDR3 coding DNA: TGCAGTGCCCCGACCCCGGGGCTGGGAGATACGCAGTATTTT. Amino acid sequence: CSAPTPGLGDTQYF.